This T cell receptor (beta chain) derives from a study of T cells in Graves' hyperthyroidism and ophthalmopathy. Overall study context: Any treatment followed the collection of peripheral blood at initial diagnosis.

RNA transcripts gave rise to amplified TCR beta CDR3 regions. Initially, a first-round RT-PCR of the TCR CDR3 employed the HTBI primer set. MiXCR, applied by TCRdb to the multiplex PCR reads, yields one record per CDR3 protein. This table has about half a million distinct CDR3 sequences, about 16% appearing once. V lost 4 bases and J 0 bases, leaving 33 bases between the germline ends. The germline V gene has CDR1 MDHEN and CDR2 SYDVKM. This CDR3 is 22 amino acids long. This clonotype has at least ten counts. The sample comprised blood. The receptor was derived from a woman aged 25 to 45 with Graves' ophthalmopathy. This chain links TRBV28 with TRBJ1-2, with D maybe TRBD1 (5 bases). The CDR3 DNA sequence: TGTGCCAGCAGTTCGGGCCGTTGGGACGGCGACACGGACGCAAGAGCTAACTATGGCTACACCTTC. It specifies CASSSGRWDGDTDARANYGYTF.